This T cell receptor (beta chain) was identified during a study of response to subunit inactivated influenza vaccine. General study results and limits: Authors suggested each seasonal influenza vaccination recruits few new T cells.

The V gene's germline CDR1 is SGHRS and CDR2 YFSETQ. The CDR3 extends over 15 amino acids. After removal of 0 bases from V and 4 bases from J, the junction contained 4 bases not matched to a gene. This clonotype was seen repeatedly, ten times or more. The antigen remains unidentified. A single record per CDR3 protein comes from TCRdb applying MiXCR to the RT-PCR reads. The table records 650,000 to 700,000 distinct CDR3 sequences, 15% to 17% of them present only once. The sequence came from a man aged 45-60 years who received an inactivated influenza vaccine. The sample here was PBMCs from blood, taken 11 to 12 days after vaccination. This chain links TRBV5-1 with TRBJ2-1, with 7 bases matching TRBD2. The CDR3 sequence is CASSLAGEGYNEQFF. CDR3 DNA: TGCGCCAGCAGCTTGGCCGGGGAGGGATACAATGAGCAGTTCTTC. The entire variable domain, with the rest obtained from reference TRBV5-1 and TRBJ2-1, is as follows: KAGVTQTPRYLIKTRGQQVTLSCSPISGHRSVSWYQQTPGQGLQFLFEYFSETQRNKGNFPGRFSGRQFSNSRSEMNVSTLELGDSALYLCASSLAGEGYNEQFFGPGTRLTVL.